This passage covers 15 T cell receptor beta chains from one sample sequenced in a study of shared clonotypes between healthy human individuals. Measured with immunoSEQ multiplex PCR; TCRdb has only the in-frame clones, and not every one. The repertoire consists of 850,000 to 1,200,000 clones, with about 77% occurring once and the leading ten covering around 1.5%. Sample: memory CD4+ T cells sorted from blood. Subset indicated: CD45RA-negative fraction. The origin of the receptors is a man between 18 and 29 years old in good health.

The chain employs TRBV27 and TRBJ1-4; 8 positions match TRBD1. The CDR3 spans 16 residues. V gave up 2 bases and J gave up 6 bases; unmatched junction bases: 8. CDR1 is MNHEY and CDR2 is SMNVEV in the germline V gene (reference sequence). The CDR3 sequence is CASSLRNQGAYEKLFF. In nucleotides, the CDR3 is TGTGCCAGCAGTTTACGGAACCAGGGGGCCTATGAAAAACTGTTTTTT.

This clone has only a few counts. The rearrangement joins TRBV4-2 to TRBJ1-4; D not certain. The CDR3 totals 12 residues. Germline CDR1 is LGHNA and CDR2 is YNFKEQ. Trimming cost V 3 bases and J 8 bases, with 7 bases left between them. The CDR3 loop is CASSQDGEKLFF. CDR3 nucleotide sequence: TGTGCCAGCAGCCAGGACGGGGAAAAACTGTTTTTT.

V usage is TRBV28 and J usage is TRBJ2-3, with 14 bases lining up with TRBD2. Trimming cost V 5 bases and J 7 bases; bases outside gene matches: 8. The CDR3 spans 16 residues. Germline V CDR1 and CDR2: MDHEN, SYDVKM. The CDR3: CASSIGTSGGPNTQYF. As DNA, the CDR3 is TGTGCCAGCAGTATAGGGACTAGCGGGGGTCCCAATACGCAGTATTTT.

This chain connects TRBV9 to TRBJ2-7; the D gene is possibly TRBD2 (5 bases). V was clipped by 5 bases and J by 6 bases, with 18 bases between them. Germline values: CDR1 SGDLS, CDR2 YYNGEE. The CDR3 runs to 14 residues. The CDR3 reads CASSLAQVLGEQYF. CDR3 coding DNA: TGTGCCAGCAGTCTAGCTCAGGTATTAGGCGAGCAGTACTTC.

J is TRBJ2-3 and V is TRBV5-1; 10 positions match TRBD2. The CDR3 sequence is 16 residues long. Germline CDR1 is SGHRS and CDR2 is YFSETQ. Trimming took 4 bases from V and 0 from J; bases not matched to a gene: 5. Here the CDR3 DNA reads TGCGCCAGCAGCCAGGGACTAGCGAAAAGCACAGATACGCAGTATTTT. It specifies CASSQGLAKSTDTQYF.

The chain combines TRBV2 with TRBJ1-1; TRBD1 aligns across 7 bases. V dropped 3 bases and J dropped 2; count of bases not matched to a gene: 15. The length of the CDR3 is 18 residues. CDR1 is SNHLY and CDR2 is FYNNEI in the germline V gene. The DNA for the CDR3 is TGTGCCAGCAGTGACTTTCGGTACAGGGGAGAGGGAAACACTGAAGCTTTCTTT. This gives the protein CASSDFRYRGEGNTEAFF.

V usage is TRBV27 and J usage is TRBJ1-5; D not certain. From germline, CDR1 is MNHEY and CDR2 SMNVEV (reference sequence). The V and J ends lost 9 bases and 0 bases respectively, with 15 bases between them. The CDR3 spans 15 residues. CDR3 in amino acids: CASGREINSNQPQHF. The CDR3 DNA reads TGTGCCAGTGGGCGAGAGATAAATAGCAATCAGCCCCAGCATTTT.

To note about this clone: Within the sample, other DNA sequences also encode this same CDR3. The V gene is TRBV11-3, the J gene TRBJ2-3, with D possibly matching TRBD2 (5 bases). From germline, CDR1 is SGHNT and CDR2 YENEEA. The CDR3 loop spans 14 amino acids. V dropped 3 bases and J dropped 0 bases, with 7 bases sitting between them. CDR3 protein: CASSLGGSTDTQYF. CDR3 nucleotides: TGTGCCAGCAGCTTGGGCGGGAGCACAGATACGCAGTATTTT.

This clone showed up many times. The chain's CDR3 is CASSGTADQPQHF. The DNA for the CDR3 is TGTGCCAGCTCGGGGACCGCGGACCAGCCCCAGCATTTT. This chain links TRBV18 with TRBJ1-5; D perhaps matches TRBD1 (5 bases). The CDR3 covers 13 residues. Trimming cost V 6 bases and J 7 bases, with 13 bases left between them. Looked up from germline, CDR1 is KGHSH and CDR2 is LQKENI.

The rearrangement links TRBV5-4 to TRBJ2-3; possibly TRBD2 for D (5 bases). Germline loops: CDR1 SGHNT, CDR2 YYREEE (reference sequence). The V end was cut by 3 bases, the J end by 4 bases, with 15 bases between. The CDR3 is 15 residues long. In DNA form, the CDR3 reads TGTGCCAGCAGCTCATCAGTGACTACCGCAGATACGCAGTATTTT. Its protein is CASSSSVTTADTQYF.

The V and J genes are TRBV20-1 and TRBJ2-3; TRBD2 agrees at 8 bases. The germline CDR1 and CDR2 sequences are DFQATT and SNEGSKA (reference sequence). The CDR3 contains 11 residues. The CDR3 sequence is CGTRKTDTQYF. The CDR3 DNA reads as TGCGGGACTAGAAAGACAGATACGCAGTATTTT.

The gene calls are TRBV5-1 and TRBJ2-7; D ambiguous. Germline V gives CDR1 SGHRS, CDR2 YFSETQ. V lost 0 bases and J lost 5, with 3 bases in between. CDR3 length equals 11 residues. The CDR3 reads CASSLVDEQYF. The CDR3 DNA is TGCGCCAGCAGCTTGGTAGACGAGCAGTACTTC.

This rearrangement joins TRBV27 to TRBJ1-2, with D perhaps TRBD1 (5 bases). Germline V CDR1 and CDR2: MNHEY, SMNVEV (reference sequence). Trimming removed 6 bases at V and 0 bases at J, with 17 bases between. This CDR3 comprises 16 residues. The chain's CDR3 is CASSSSRQLPNYGYTF. CDR3 DNA: TGTGCCAGCAGCTCTTCGAGACAGCTTCCTAACTATGGCTACACCTTC.

For this clone: Other DNA sequences of this sample code for an identical CDR3. CDR3 DNA: TGTGCCAGCAGTTCTAAACTAGCTGGGGACAATGAGCAGTTCTTC. Protein: CASSSKLAGDNEQFF. The gene calls are TRBV5-4 and TRBJ2-1; a weak D match, TRBD2 (6 bases). The CDR3 runs 15 residues. Germline values: CDR1 SGHNT, CDR2 YYREEE (reference sequence). V was cut by 5 bases and J by 5 bases, with 17 bases left in between.

Note on this clone: This clone may be a read error of a much larger clone one base away. The V gene is TRBV6-5, the J gene TRBJ1-5; 10 nucleotides align to TRBD1. The CDR3 runs 14 residues. The germline gives CDR1 MNHEY, CDR2 SVGAGI. V shed 7 bases, J shed 3 bases, and the junction held 3 bases outside the gene matches. In DNA form, the CDR3 reads TGTGCCAGCAAAGGGACAGGGGACAATCAGCCCCAGCATTTT. Protein product: CASKGTGDNQPQHF.